This T cell receptor (beta chain) was sequenced for a study of T-cell reconstitution after alpha-beta-depleted transplantation in children. V lost 4 bases and J 4 bases, leaving 11 bases between the germline ends. This CDR3 has 13 residues. The germline V gene has CDR1 SQVTM and CDR2 ANQGSEA. Preparation of the TCRbeta library was carried out with unique molecular identifiers. MiXCR, applied by TCRdb to the PCR reads, yields one record per CDR3 protein. The sample consists of a few hundred thousand distinct CDR3 sequences, 15% to 20% of them appearing once. The chain combines TRBV29-1 with TRBJ2-1; no definite D call. Material: PBMCs from the stem cell graft donor, obtained from the stem cell graft. This TCR was sampled from a human donor who donated a stem cell graft to a child with acute lymphoblastic leukemia. CDR3 region: CSVGVLGYNEQFF. The DNA of the CDR3 is TGCAGCGTTGGAGTACTTGGGTACAATGAGCAGTTCTTC.